One sample yielded the 19 T cell receptor beta chains listed below, sequenced in a study of cytomegalovirus exposure and HLA in healthy donors. PCR primers comprised 60 Vbeta and 13 Jbeta primers. TCRdb's copy holds only in-frame clones and misses some; the assay was immunoSEQ multiplex PCR. This table has more than 200,000 clones, over 60% appearing once. Sequenced input: PBMCs. The receptor set was obtained from a man aged 40-55 years in good health and CMV-seronegative.

This clone has only a few counts. The J gene is TRBJ2-7, the V gene TRBV7-9; unclear D gene. Between the trimmed V and J ends, which lost 4 bases and 0 bases, there was a span of 7 bases. CDR1 and CDR2 (germline): SEHNR, FQNEAQ (reference sequence). The CDR3 runs 13 residues. The CDR3 DNA sequence: TGTGCCAGCAGCTCCACGAGCTCCTACGAGCAGTACTTC. Its translation is CASSSTSSYEQYF.

This chain joins TRBV4-1 and TRBJ1-1, with D possibly being TRBD1 (5 bases). The CDR3 is 18 residues long. Germline loops: CDR1 MGHRA, CDR2 YSYEKL. V shed 1 base and J shed 0 bases, with 18 bases lying between them. CDR3 loop: CASSQGPLTRGLNTEAFF. The DNA of the CDR3 is TGCGCCAGCAGCCAAGGCCCCCTGACAAGGGGCCTGAACACTGAAGCTTTCTTT.

The chain is built from TRBV9 and TRBJ2-7, with TRBD1 identical over 10 bases. This CDR3 contains 15 residues. Unmatched junction bases numbered 5, after V lost 2 bases and J lost 3 bases. Germline values: CDR1 SGDLS, CDR2 YYNGEE. The DNA for the CDR3 is TGTGCCAGCAGCGTCGGGACAGGGGTCGTCTACGAGCAGTACTTC. Protein sequence: CASSVGTGVVYEQYF.

The chain carries TRBV5-1 and TRBJ2-3; a possible D gene is TRBD2 (5 bases). The V gene lost 5 bases and the J gene lost 4 bases, with 14 bases spanning the gap. The CDR3 runs 14 residues. Germline CDR1 is SGHRS and CDR2 is YFSETQ. The CDR3 sequence is CASRPSSGSDTQYF. The CDR3 nucleotides are TGCGCCAGCAGACCCTCCAGCGGCTCAGATACGCAGTATTTT.

There are a few counts of this clone. The chain joins TRBV15 to TRBJ1-3; D is unclear. Germline assignment: CDR1 LNHNV and CDR2 YYDKDF (reference sequence). Trimming cost V 0 bases and J 0 bases, with 6 bases left between them. This CDR3 comprises 15 residues. CDR3 nucleotides: TGTGCCACCAGCAGAGATGCCGGCTCTGGAAACACCATATATTTT. As protein: CATSRDAGSGNTIYF.

This chain links TRBV28 with TRBJ1-5, with 7 bases aligning to TRBD1. The CDR3 is 18 amino acids. Germline V gives CDR1 MDHEN, CDR2 SYDVKM. V gave up 6 bases and J gave up 3 bases; unmatched junction bases: 17. CDR3 coding DNA: TGTGCCAGCAGCGCGGGGGGGACAGTCGCCAACCCCAATCAGCCCCAGCATTTT. Its translation: CASSAGGTVANPNQPQHF.

The chain uses TRBV7-9 and TRBJ1-2, with D uncertain. The CDR3 runs to 15 residues. V lost 4 bases and J lost 6, with 18 bases in between. Per the germline V gene, CDR1 is SEHNR and CDR2 is FQNEAQ (reference sequence). The CDR3 here is CASSSPGTANHGYTF. DNA of the CDR3: TGTGCCAGCAGCTCCCCGGGAACCGCCAACCATGGCTACACCTTC.

The rearrangement uses TRBV4-2 and TRBJ1-1, with TRBD1 as a possible D gene (6 bases). The V end was cut by 5 bases, the J end by 0 bases, with 16 bases between. The CDR3 has 16 amino acids. Per the germline V gene, CDR1 is LGHNA and CDR2 is YNFKEQ. The CDR3 region has the DNA TGTGCCAGCAGCTACCCCGGGACACCTATGAACACTGAAGCTTTCTTT. Protein sequence: CASSYPGTPMNTEAFF.

The chain is built from TRBV9 and TRBJ2-7, with 10 bases aligning to TRBD1. The CDR3 totals 14 residues. Germline V gives CDR1 SGDLS, CDR2 YYNGEE. After removal of 4 bases from V and 6 bases from J, the junction contained 7 bases not matched to a gene. The CDR3 protein is CASSLEGTGVEQYF. In DNA, the CDR3 is TGTGCCAGCAGCCTCGAGGGGACAGGGGTCGAGCAGTACTTC.

V usage is TRBV5-1 and J usage is TRBJ1-1; no reliable D call. The CDR3 covers 17 residues. V shed 0 bases and J shed 2 bases, with 17 bases lying between them. Germline-derived CDR1 and CDR2 are SGHRS and YFSETQ. The DNA for the CDR3 is TGCGCCAGCAGCTTGGGTCGGGGAGGTAGGGCAAACACTGAAGCTTTCTTT. It yields the protein CASSLGRGGRANTEAFF.

V gene TRBV18 combines with J gene TRBJ2-5; D perhaps matches TRBD2 (6 bases). The CDR3 extends over 16 amino acids. Germline V gives CDR1 KGHSH, CDR2 LQKENI. V lost 3 bases, J lost 5 bases, and 19 bases lay in between. The CDR3 is CASSPLATSGGETQYF. CDR3 bases: TGTGCCAGCTCACCGCTAGCGACTTCCGGTGGGGAGACCCAGTACTTC.

The chain has TRBV6-5 and TRBJ2-1, with D unclear. Germline CDR1 MNHEY, CDR2 SVGAGI. This CDR3 spans 12 amino acids. Trimming removed 0 bases at V and 9 bases at J, with 6 bases between. CDR3 protein: CASSYSRSEQFF. The CDR3 DNA reads TGTGCCAGCAGTTACTCCCGCAGTGAGCAGTTCTTC.

This rearrangement joins TRBV6-5 to TRBJ1-1; the D is unclear. Germline assignment: CDR1 MNHEY and CDR2 SVGAGI. Trimming removed 0 bases from V and 2 bases from J, with 7 bases in between. CDR3 length equals 14 residues. The CDR3 protein is CASSYSTLNTEAFF. CDR3 nucleotides: TGTGCCAGCAGTTACTCCACTCTCAACACTGAAGCTTTCTTT.

The chain combines TRBV5-1 with TRBJ1-3; 9 nucleotides line up with TRBD1. Germline V gene sequence: CDR1 SGHRS, CDR2 YFSETQ. This CDR3 region has 15 residues. Trimming removed 2 bases from V and 3 bases from J; junction bases left unmatched: 3. DNA of the CDR3: TGCGCCAGCAGCTTACAGGGGGCTTTTGGAAACACCATATATTTT. Protein sequence: CASSLQGAFGNTIYF.

The chain employs TRBV5-8 and TRBJ2-2; 9 positions match TRBD2. J was trimmed by 4 bases and V by 4 bases; bases with no gene match: 8. This CDR3 spans 16 amino acids. Looked up from germline, CDR1 is SGHTS and CDR2 is YDEGEE. Here the CDR3 reads CASSSDSGRITGELFF. In DNA, the CDR3 is TGTGCCAGCAGCAGCGATAGCGGGAGAATCACCGGGGAGCTGTTTTTT. The full variable domain, its missing parts supplied by reference TRBV5-8 and TRBJ2-2, is EAGVTQSPTHLIKTRGQQATLRCSPISGHTSVYWYQQALGLGLQFLLWYDEGEERNRGNFPPRFSGRQFPNYSSELNVNALELEDSALYLCASSSDSGRITGELFFGEGSRLTVL.

This chain uses TRBV5-6 with TRBJ2-1; D might be TRBD1 (6 bases). The CDR3 runs to 13 residues. The V and J ends lost 3 bases and 7 bases respectively, with 11 bases between them. The germline gives CDR1 SGHDT, CDR2 YYEEEE. CDR3 loop: CASSWRGQNEQFF. The CDR3, as DNA: TGTGCCAGCAGCTGGAGAGGACAGAATGAGCAGTTCTTC.

This clone has just a few counts. V and J are TRBV30 and TRBJ2-7; the match to TRBD2 covers 8 bases. The germline gives CDR1 GTSNPN, CDR2 SVGIG (reference sequence). Germline trimming cut 3 bases from V and 7 bases from J; bases unmatched to any gene: 8. CDR3 size: 13 residues. CDR3 coding DNA: TGTGCCTGGAGATCAGCTTTAGCGGGGGAGCAGTACTTC. Its protein is CAWRSALAGEQYF. The whole variable domain, filled in from reference TRBV30 and TRBJ2-7, reads SQTIHQWPATLVQPVGSPLSLECTVEGTSNPNLYWYRQAAGRGLQLLFYSVGIGQISSEVPQNLSASRPQDRQFILSSKKLLLSDSGFYLCAWRSALAGEQYFGPGTRLTVT.

The chain joins TRBV7-9 to TRBJ1-3; D remains unclear. The ends were cut back, 5 bases at V and 6 bases at J, with 14 bases in the middle. This CDR3 has 14 amino acids. Looked up from germline, CDR1 is SEHNR and CDR2 is FQNEAQ (reference sequence). The CDR3 nucleotides read TGTGCCAGCAGCCAGGAGGGATTGGAAAACACCATATATTTT. Protein: CASSQEGLENTIYF.

This rearrangement joins TRBV5-1 to TRBJ1-1, with D perhaps matching TRBD1 (5 bases). V lost 4 bases to trimming and J lost 5 bases, with 18 bases between them. Germline V gene data show CDR1 as SGHRS and CDR2 as YFSETQ. CDR3 size: 15 residues. The CDR3 DNA reads TGCGCCAGCAGCCTTACCGCAGGGCGGTATACTGAAGCTTTCTTT. It codes for CASSLTAGRYTEAFF.